Listed here is a single TCR beta chain. Its antigen is unidentified. The entry originates in a study of T cell responses to AZD1222 COVID-19 vaccine. At the level of the study: Second-dose timings of about 4 or about 12 weeks were pooled. Study-wide points: With two AZD1222 doses given, Spike-specific TCR breadth and depth both rose. Samples come after the peak T cell response, not at day 14.

The length of the CDR3 is 15 residues. With 0 bases clipped from V and 4 bases from J, the junction kept 5 bases outside the gene matches. Germline CDR1 reads SEHNR; CDR2 reads FQNEAQ (reference sequence). Sequenced by immunoSEQ multiplex PCR; TCRdb stores in-frame clones only, minus some. Of some 140,000 clones listed, over 90% are singletons. The receptor was isolated from an adult in good health. The chain uses TRBV7-9 and TRBJ1-2, with 7 bases lining up with TRBD1. The sample consisted of peripheral blood, taken on day 0 of AZD1222 vaccination. CDR3 sequence (DNA): TGTGCCAGCAGCTTAGCGTCGGCAGGGGGCTATGGCTACACCTTC. Residues: CASSLASAGGYGYTF.